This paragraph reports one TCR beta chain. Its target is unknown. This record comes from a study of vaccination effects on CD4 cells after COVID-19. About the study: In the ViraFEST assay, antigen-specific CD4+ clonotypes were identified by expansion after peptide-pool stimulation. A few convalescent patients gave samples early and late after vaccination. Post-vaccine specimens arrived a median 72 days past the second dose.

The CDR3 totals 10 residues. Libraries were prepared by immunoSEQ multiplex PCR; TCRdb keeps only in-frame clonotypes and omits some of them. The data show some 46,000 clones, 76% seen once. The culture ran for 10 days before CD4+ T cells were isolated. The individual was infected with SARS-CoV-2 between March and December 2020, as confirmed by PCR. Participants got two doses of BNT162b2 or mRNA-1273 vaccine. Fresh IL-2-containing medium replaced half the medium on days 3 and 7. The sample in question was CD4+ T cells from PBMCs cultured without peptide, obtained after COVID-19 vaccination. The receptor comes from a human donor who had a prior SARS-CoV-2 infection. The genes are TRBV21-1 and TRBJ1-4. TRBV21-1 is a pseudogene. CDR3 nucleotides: TGTGCCAGGGGTAATGAAAAACTGTTTTTT. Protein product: CARGNEKLFF.